A single sample gave rise to the 15 T cell receptor beta chains below, sequenced in a study of shared clonotypes between healthy human individuals. Libraries were prepared by immunoSEQ multiplex PCR; TCRdb keeps only in-frame clonotypes and omits some of them. Of roughly 2.2 million clones listed, under 95% are singletons. The sequenced sample consisted of naive CD4+ T cells from PBMCs. Indicated subset: CD45RA+ positively selected. These receptors were collected from a man aged 18-30 years in good health. Some clones in this sample may be carry-over from other donors' samples.

The chain uses TRBV28 and TRBJ1-2; no clear D gene. Germline loops: CDR1 MDHEN, CDR2 SYDVKM. The CDR3 loop spans 13 amino acids. V was clipped by 2 bases and J by 10 bases, with 14 bases between them. CDR3 loop: CASSLVGIYFYTF. In DNA, the CDR3 is TGTGCCAGCAGTTTAGTAGGGATCTATTTCTACACCTTC.

DNA of the CDR3: TGTGCCAGCAGTGAGGCAGCGAGCTCCTACGAGCAGTACTTC. As protein: CASSEAASSYEQYF. The chain has TRBV6-1 and TRBJ2-7; D not certain. The V end was cut by 3 bases, the J end by 0 bases, with 9 bases between. There are 14 residues in the CDR3. Germline V CDR1 and CDR2: MNHNS, SASEGT.

Concerning this clone: The sample carries other DNA sequences with the same CDR3. V and J are TRBV18 and TRBJ1-4, with D uncertain. Germline-derived CDR1 and CDR2 are KGHSH and LQKENI. The CDR3 loop spans 13 amino acids. Trimming removed 3 bases at V and 5 bases at J, with 7 bases between. CDR3 region: CASSPDQNEKLFF. CDR3 nucleotide sequence: TGTGCCAGCTCACCGGACCAGAATGAAAAACTGTTTTTT.

This chain joins TRBV6-5 and TRBJ2-7; a weak D match, TRBD2 (5 bases). V lost 0 bases and J lost 7, with 16 bases in between. The CDR3 loop spans 15 amino acids. The germline V gene encodes CDR1 MNHEY and CDR2 SVGAGI. Here the CDR3 reads CASSYSGLPSREQYF. DNA of the CDR3: TGTGCCAGCAGTTACTCGGGGTTGCCTAGCCGGGAGCAGTACTTC.

This chain uses TRBV5-1 with TRBJ1-3; the D is unclear. Germline values: CDR1 SGHRS, CDR2 YFSETQ. The CDR3 is 14 residues long. Trimming stripped 6 bases from V and 4 bases from J, with 14 bases between. The CDR3 region has the DNA TGCGCCAGCAAGTTAGGGCAAGGAGGAAACACCATATATTTT. It translates to CASKLGQGGNTIYF.

The V and J genes are TRBV11-3 and TRBJ2-7; D could derive from TRBD1 or TRBD2 (6 bases each). Germline lookup yields CDR1 SGHNT and CDR2 YENEEA. CDR3 length: 16 amino acids. V was pared by 6 bases and J by 0 bases, with 18 bases between. The CDR3 bases are TGTGCCAGCAGTCTAGGGGGGCCAGATAGCTCCTACGAGCAGTACTTC. It codes for CASSLGGPDSSYEQYF.

The rearrangement joins TRBV28 to TRBJ1-2; a weak D match, TRBD1 (6 bases). CDR3 size: 14 residues. Trimming pared 6 bases from V and 5 bases from J, leaving 16 bases between. CDR1 MDHEN and CDR2 SYDVKM come from the germline V gene. The CDR3 nucleotides are TGTGCCAGCAGCCTCCCGGGGGGGCGGTATGGCTACACCTTC. It is translated as CASSLPGGRYGYTF.

V and J are TRBV4-1 and TRBJ2-2, with 8 bases fitting TRBD1. Germline loops: CDR1 MGHRA, CDR2 YSYEKL. The CDR3 spans 16 residues. V shed 4 bases and J 4 bases; nucleotides not matched to a gene: 8. Here the CDR3 reads CASSREDRATTGELFF. CDR3 DNA sequence: TGCGCCAGCAGCCGAGAGGACAGGGCGACCACCGGGGAGCTGTTTTTT.

The chain couples TRBV4-1 to TRBJ2-1, with TRBD2 matching over 7 bases. The CDR3 length is 16 residues. Trimming at V came to 2 bases and at J to 7 bases, leaving 11 bases not matched to a gene. The germline V gene encodes CDR1 MGHRA and CDR2 YSYEKL. The chain's CDR3 is CASSQPRAGAPNEQFF. The CDR3 nucleotides read TGCGCCAGCAGCCAACCCCGGGCGGGAGCCCCTAATGAGCAGTTCTTC.

The V and J genes are TRBV6-6 and TRBJ2-7, with a weak D call TRBD2 (7 bases). CDR3 size: 14 residues. Trimming removed 2 bases at V and 4 bases at J, with 12 bases between. CDR1 is MNHNY, CDR2 SVGAGI, per germline (reference sequence). The CDR3 loop is CASSYVGGLYEQYF. Here the CDR3 DNA reads TGTGCCAGCAGTTACGTGGGGGGGCTTTACGAGCAGTACTTC.

This clone appeared a single time. V gene TRBV5-4 combines with J gene TRBJ1-1; a possible D gene is TRBD1 (6 bases). Germline V lookup: CDR1 SGHNT, CDR2 YYREEE (reference sequence). This CDR3 has 15 amino acids. Trimming removed 2 bases at V and 6 bases at J, with 17 bases between. CDR3 DNA: TGTGCCAGCAGCTTAGCAACGGAAGGGGGAGCTGAAGCTTTCTTT. This sequence encodes CASSLATEGGAEAFF.

This clone was recorded once. The rearrangement links TRBV4-1 to TRBJ2-4; 9 bases map to TRBD1. Germline V gene sequence: CDR1 MGHRA, CDR2 YSYEKL. This CDR3 is built from 15 residues. V dropped 3 bases and J dropped 8; count of bases not matched to a gene: 8. The CDR3, as DNA: TGCGCCAGCAGCCAGTCGGGACAGGGTGGGGACATTCAGTACTTC. Amino acids: CASSQSGQGGDIQYF.

The genes are TRBV15 and TRBJ2-1; 14 nucleotides match TRBD2. V shed 0 bases, J shed 7 bases, and the junction held 8 bases outside the gene matches. This CDR3 comprises 18 residues. Germline V gene lookup returns CDR1 LNHNV and CDR2 YYDKDF (reference sequence). CDR3: CATSRDRGTSGSKNEQFF. Here the CDR3 DNA reads TGTGCCACCAGCAGAGATAGGGGGACTAGCGGGAGTAAAAATGAGCAGTTCTTC.

The chain couples TRBV7-9 to TRBJ1-1; 8 bases line up with TRBD1. The J segment lost 7 bases and the V segment lost 5 bases, leaving 6 bases of the junction unmatched. Germline V gene sequence: CDR1 SEHNR, CDR2 FQNEAQ (reference sequence). CDR3 length: 13 residues. The CDR3 region is CASSPRTGYEAFF. The CDR3 DNA reads TGTGCCAGCAGCCCCAGGACAGGGTATGAAGCTTTCTTT.

This rearrangement joins TRBV28 to TRBJ2-2; D is unresolved. Trimming took 3 bases from V and 4 from J, leaving 9 bases between them. This CDR3 contains 14 residues. The germline V gene has CDR1 MDHEN and CDR2 SYDVKM. The CDR3 loop reads CASSLSRLTGELFF. DNA for the CDR3: TGTGCCAGCAGTTTGAGCAGGCTCACCGGGGAGCTGTTTTTT.